The 5 T cell receptor beta chains given below trace back to one sample, sequenced in a study of Graves' ophthalmopathy and Graves' hyperthyroidism. Scientists amplified the TCR beta CDR3 regions from RNA transcripts. First-round RT-PCR relied on HTBI primers, and a second-round multiplex PCR came next. TCRdb fed the multiplex PCR reads into MiXCR, producing one record per CDR3 protein. The sample holds about 390,000 distinct CDR3 sequences; roughly 17% are singletons and the top ten take roughly 2.4%. The sample consisted of peripheral blood. The source of these receptors is an adult woman with stable Graves' hyperthyroidism.

This clonotype was counted ten times or more. DNA for the CDR3: TGTGCCAGTAGTAGACAGGGAATCTCCTACGAGCAGTACTTC. It encodes CASSRQGISYEQYF. The V call is TRBV12-3 or TRBV12-4, the J call TRBJ2-7; 7 positions match TRBD1. Germline trimming cut 9 bases from V and 0 bases from J; bases unmatched to any gene: 8. The CDR3 extends over 14 amino acids.

In this sample, this clonotype turned up many times. The genes are TRBV28 and TRBJ2-2; possible D gene TRBD2, 6 bases. CDR1 is MDHEN and CDR2 is SYDVKM in the germline V gene. The V end lost 4 bases, the J end lost 1 base, and 13 bases lay between the germline ends. This CDR3 contains 16 residues. CDR3 sequence reads: CASSSVAVRNTGELFF. The CDR3 region has the DNA TGTGCCAGCAGTTCCGTAGCGGTCCGGAACACCGGGGAGCTGTTTTTT.

The chain carries TRBV20-1 and TRBJ2-7; 9 positions match TRBD2. After removal of 5 bases from V and 0 bases from J, the junction contained 5 bases not matched to a gene. The CDR3 has 14 residues. Per the germline V gene, CDR1 is DFQATT and CDR2 is SNEGSKA (reference sequence). The CDR3 DNA sequence: TGCAGTGCTCCCTTAGCGGGGGCCTCCTACGAGCAGTACTTC. Translation: CSAPLAGASYEQYF.

The chain has TRBV20-1 and TRBJ1-6; D is unresolved. From germline, CDR1 is DFQATT and CDR2 SNEGSKA (reference sequence). The CDR3 consists of 14 residues. The V gene lost 0 bases and the J gene lost 7 bases, with 10 bases spanning the gap. Here the CDR3 reads CSAREYRENSPLHF. The CDR3 coding sequence is TGCAGTGCTAGAGAATATAGGGAGAATTCACCCCTCCACTTT.

The table lists this clonotype with many counts. This rearrangement joins TRBV30 to TRBJ2-5; D tentatively reads TRBD1 or TRBD2 (7 bases each). Deletions cut 4 bases from V and 7 bases from J, with 19 bases between. The CDR3 loop spans 14 amino acids. Germline CDR1 reads GTSNPN; CDR2 reads SVGIG (reference sequence). CDR3: CAWTRDSGVMTQYF. CDR3 coding DNA: TGTGCCTGGACCCGGGACAGCGGGGTTATGACCCAGTACTTC.